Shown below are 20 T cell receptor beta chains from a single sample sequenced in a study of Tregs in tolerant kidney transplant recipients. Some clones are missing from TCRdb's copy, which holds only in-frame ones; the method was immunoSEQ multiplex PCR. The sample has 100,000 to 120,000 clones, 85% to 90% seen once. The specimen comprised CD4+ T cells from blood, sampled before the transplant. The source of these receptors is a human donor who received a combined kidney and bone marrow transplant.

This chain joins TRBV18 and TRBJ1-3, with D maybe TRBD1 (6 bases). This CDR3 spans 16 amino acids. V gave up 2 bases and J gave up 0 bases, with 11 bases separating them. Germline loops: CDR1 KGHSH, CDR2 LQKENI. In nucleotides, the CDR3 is TGTGCCAGCTCACCATTCCAAGGGGGCTCTGGAAACACCATATATTTT. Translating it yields CASSPFQGGSGNTIYF.

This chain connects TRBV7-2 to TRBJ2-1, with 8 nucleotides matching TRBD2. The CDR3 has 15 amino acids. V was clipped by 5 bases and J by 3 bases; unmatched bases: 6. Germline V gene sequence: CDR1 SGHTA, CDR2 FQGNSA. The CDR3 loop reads CASSPGLGVYNEQFF. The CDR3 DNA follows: TGTGCCAGCAGCCCGGGACTAGGGGTCTACAATGAGCAGTTCTTC.

The CDR3 protein is CASRSGTQLDTQYF. The CDR3 DNA is TGTGCCAGCAGATCAGGGACTCAGCTAGATACGCAGTATTTT. V and J are TRBV5-4 and TRBJ2-3; D might be TRBD2 (6 bases). V was trimmed by 5 bases and J by 5 bases, leaving 15 bases between them. This CDR3 is built from 14 residues. Germline values: CDR1 SGHNT, CDR2 YYREEE (reference sequence).

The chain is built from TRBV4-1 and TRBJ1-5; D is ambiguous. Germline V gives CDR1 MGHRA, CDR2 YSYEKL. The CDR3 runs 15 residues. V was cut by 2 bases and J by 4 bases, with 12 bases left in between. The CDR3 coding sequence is TGCGCCAGCAGCCAATTAGGACTGCCAAATCAGCCCCAGCATTTT. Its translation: CASSQLGLPNQPQHF.

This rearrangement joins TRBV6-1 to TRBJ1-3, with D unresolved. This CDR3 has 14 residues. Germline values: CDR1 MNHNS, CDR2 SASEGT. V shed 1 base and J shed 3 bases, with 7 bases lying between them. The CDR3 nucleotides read TGTGCCAGCAGTGAAGTCAGAGGTGGAAACACCATATATTTT. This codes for CASSEVRGGNTIYF.

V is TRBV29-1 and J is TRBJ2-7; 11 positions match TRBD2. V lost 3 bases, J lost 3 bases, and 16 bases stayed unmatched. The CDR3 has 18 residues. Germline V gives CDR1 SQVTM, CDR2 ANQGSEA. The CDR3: CSVEGVISGLAGYYEQYF. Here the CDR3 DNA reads TGCAGCGTTGAGGGCGTCATATCCGGACTAGCGGGCTACTACGAGCAGTACTTC.

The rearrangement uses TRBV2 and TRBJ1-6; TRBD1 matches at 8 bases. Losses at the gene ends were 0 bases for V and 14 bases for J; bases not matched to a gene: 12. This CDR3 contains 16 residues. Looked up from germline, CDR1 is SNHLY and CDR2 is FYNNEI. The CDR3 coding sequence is TGTGCCAGCAGTGAAGCGGCGGACAGGGCCAAGGGGGCCCTCCACTTT. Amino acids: CASSEAADRAKGALHF.

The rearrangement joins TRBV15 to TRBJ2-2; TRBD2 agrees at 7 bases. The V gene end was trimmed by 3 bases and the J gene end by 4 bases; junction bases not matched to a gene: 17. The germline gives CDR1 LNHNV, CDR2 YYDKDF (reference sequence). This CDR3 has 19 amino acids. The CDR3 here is CATSSAGYWTSVGTGELFF. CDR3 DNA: TGTGCCACCAGCAGTGCCGGGTATTGGACTAGTGTTGGCACCGGGGAGCTGTTTTTT.

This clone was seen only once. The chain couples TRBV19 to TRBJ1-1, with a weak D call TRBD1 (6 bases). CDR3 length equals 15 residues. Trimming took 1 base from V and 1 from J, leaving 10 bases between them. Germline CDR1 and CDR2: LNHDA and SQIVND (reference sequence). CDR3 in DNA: TGTGCCAGTAGTATAGTAGGACAGCCGAACACTGAAGCTTTCTTT. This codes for CASSIVGQPNTEAFF. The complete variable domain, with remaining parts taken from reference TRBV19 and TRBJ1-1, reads DGGITQSPKYLFRKEGQNVTLSCEQNLNHDAMYWYRQDPGQGLRLIYYSQIVNDFQKGDIAEGYSVSREKKESFPLTVTSAQKNPTAFYLCASSIVGQPNTEAFFGQGTRLTVV.

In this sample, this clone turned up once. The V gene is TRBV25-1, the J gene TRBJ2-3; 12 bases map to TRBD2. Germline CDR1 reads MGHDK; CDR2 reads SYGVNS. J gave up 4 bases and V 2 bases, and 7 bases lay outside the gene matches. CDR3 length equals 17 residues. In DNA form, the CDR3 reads TGTGCCAGCAGTGAACGGCCAGGACTAGCGGGGTCAGATACGCAGTATTTT. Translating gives CASSERPGLAGSDTQYF. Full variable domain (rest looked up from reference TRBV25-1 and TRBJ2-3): EADIYQTPRYLVIGTGKKITLECSQTMGHDKMYWYQQDPGMELHLIHYSYGVNSTEKGDLSSESTVSRIRTEHFPLTLESARPSHTSQYLCASSERPGLAGSDTQYFGPGTRLTVL.

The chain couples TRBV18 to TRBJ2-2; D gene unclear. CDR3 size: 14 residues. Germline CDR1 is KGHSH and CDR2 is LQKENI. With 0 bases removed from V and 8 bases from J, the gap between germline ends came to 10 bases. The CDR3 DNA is TGTGCCAGCTCACCACCGACCCGCGGTGGGGAGCTGTTTTTT. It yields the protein CASSPPTRGGELFF.

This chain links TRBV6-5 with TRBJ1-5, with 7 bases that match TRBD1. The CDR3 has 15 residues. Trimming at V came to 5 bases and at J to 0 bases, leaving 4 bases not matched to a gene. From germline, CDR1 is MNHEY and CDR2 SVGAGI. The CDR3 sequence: CASSRQGNSNQPQHF. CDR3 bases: TGTGCCAGCAGTCGACAGGGAAATAGCAATCAGCCCCAGCATTTT.

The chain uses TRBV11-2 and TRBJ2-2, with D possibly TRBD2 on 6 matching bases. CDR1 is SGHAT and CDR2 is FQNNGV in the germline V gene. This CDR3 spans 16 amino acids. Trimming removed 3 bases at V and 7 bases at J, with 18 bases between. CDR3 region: CASSLGLRSLGGELFF. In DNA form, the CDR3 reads TGTGCCAGCAGCTTGGGACTCCGCAGCTTAGGCGGGGAGCTGTTTTTT.

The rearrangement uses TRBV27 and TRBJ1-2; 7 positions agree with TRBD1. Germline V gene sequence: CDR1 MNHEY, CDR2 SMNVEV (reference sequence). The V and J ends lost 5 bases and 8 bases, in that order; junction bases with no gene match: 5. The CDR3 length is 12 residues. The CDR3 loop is CASSTQGFGYTF. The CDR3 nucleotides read TGTGCCAGCAGTACACAGGGGTTCGGCTACACCTTC.

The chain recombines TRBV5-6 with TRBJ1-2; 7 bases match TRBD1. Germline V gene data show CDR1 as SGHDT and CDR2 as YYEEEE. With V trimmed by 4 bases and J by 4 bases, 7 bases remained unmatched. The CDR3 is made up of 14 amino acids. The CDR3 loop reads CASSNRGTVYGYTF. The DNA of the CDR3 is TGTGCCAGCAGCAACAGGGGAACGGTCTATGGCTACACCTTC.

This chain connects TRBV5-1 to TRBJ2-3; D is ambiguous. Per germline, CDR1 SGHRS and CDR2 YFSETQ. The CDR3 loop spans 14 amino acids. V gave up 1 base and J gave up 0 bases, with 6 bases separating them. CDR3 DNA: TGCGCCAGCAGCTTGTTACTGAGCACAGATACGCAGTATTTT. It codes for CASSLLLSTDTQYF.

The CDR3 loop reads CASSLGGLNTEAFF. The CDR3, as DNA: TGTGCCAGCAGCTTAGGAGGGCTGAACACTGAAGCTTTCTTT. The chain links TRBV7-2 to TRBJ1-1, with D unclear. Germline assignment: CDR1 SGHTA and CDR2 FQGNSA. Trimming left V 1 base short and J 0 bases short, with 6 bases between. This CDR3 comprises 14 residues.

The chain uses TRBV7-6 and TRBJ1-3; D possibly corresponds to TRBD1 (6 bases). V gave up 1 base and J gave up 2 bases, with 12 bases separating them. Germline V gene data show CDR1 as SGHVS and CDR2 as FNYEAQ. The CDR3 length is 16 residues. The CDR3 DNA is TGTGCCAGCAGCTTAGACCGTTGGACAGCTGGAAACACCATATATTTT. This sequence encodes CASSLDRWTAGNTIYF.

CDR3 coding DNA: TGTGCCAGCAGCGTAGCTCCGACTCTCACTGAAGCTTTCTTT. The encoded protein is CASSVAPTLTEAFF. The gene calls are TRBV9 and TRBJ1-1; D remains unclear. In germline, CDR1 is SGDLS, CDR2 YYNGEE. This CDR3 spans 14 amino acids. The V gene lost 0 bases and the J gene lost 4 bases, with 10 bases spanning the gap.

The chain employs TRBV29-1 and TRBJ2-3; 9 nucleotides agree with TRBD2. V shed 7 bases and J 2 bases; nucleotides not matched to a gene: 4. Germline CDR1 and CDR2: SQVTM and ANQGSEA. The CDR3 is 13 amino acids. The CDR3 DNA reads TGCAGCGATAGCGGGAGTATCACAGATACGCAGTATTTT. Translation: CSDSGSITDTQYF.